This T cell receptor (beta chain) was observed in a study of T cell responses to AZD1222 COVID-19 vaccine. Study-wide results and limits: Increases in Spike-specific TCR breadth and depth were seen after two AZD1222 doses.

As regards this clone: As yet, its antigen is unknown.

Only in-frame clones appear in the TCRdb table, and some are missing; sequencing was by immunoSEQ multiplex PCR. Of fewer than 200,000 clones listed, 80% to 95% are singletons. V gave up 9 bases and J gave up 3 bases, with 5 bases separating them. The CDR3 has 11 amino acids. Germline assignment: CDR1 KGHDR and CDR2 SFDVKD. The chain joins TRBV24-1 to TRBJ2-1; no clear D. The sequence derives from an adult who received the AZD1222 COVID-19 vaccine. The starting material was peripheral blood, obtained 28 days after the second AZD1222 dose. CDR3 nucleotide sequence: TGTGCCACCGCCCTCTACAATGAGCAGTTCTTC. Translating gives CATALYNEQFF.